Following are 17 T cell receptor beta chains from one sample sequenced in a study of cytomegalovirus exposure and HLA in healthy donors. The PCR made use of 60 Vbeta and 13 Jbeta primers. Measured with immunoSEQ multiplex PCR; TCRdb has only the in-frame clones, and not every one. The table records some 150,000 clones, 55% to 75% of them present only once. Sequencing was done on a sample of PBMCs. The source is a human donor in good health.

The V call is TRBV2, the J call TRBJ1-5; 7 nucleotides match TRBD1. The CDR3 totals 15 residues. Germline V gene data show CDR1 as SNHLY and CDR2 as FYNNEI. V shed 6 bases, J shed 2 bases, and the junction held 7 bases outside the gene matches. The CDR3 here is CASSDRVLGNQPQHF. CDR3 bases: TGTGCCAGCAGCGACAGGGTTTTGGGCAATCAGCCCCAGCATTTT.

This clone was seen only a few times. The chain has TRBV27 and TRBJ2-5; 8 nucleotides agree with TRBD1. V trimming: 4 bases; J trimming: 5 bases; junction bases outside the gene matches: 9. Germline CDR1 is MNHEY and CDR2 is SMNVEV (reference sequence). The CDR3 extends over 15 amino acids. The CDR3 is CASSSTGQGWETQYF. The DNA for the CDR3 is TGTGCCAGCAGTTCGACCGGACAGGGCTGGGAGACCCAGTACTTC.

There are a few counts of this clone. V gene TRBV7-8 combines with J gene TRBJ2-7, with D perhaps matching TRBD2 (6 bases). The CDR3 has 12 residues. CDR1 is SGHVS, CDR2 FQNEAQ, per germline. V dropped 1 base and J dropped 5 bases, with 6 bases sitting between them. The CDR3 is CASSLGGDEQYF. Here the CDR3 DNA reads TGTGCCAGCAGCTTAGGGGGGGACGAGCAGTACTTC.

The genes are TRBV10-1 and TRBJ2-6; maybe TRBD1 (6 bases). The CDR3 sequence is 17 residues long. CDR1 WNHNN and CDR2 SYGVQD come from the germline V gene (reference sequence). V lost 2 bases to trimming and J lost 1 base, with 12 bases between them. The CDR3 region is CASSETGLGSGANVLTF. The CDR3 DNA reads TGCGCCAGCAGTGAGACAGGGTTGGGGTCTGGGGCCAACGTCCTGACTTTC.

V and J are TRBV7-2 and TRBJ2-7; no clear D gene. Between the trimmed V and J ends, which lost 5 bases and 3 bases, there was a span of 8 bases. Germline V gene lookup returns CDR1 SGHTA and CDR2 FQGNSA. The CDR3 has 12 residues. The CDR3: CASSLYSYEQYF. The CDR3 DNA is TGTGCCAGCAGCCTTTACAGCTACGAGCAGTACTTC.

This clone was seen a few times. DNA for the CDR3: TGTGCCAGCAAGGAGGGCGGCGGGGGCGGTACCGGGGAGCTGTTTTTT. Protein sequence: CASKEGGGGGTGELFF. The chain employs TRBV7-8 and TRBJ2-2; a weak D match, TRBD2 (7 bases). Per germline, CDR1 SGHVS and CDR2 FQNEAQ. CDR3 length equals 16 residues. The ends were cut back, 7 bases at V and 5 bases at J, with 20 bases in the middle.

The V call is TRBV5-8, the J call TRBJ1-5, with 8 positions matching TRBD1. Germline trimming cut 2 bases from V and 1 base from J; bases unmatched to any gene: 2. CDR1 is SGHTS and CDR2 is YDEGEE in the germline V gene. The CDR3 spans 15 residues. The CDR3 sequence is CASSFTGGSNQPQHF. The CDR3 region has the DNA TGTGCCAGCAGCTTCACAGGGGGGAGCAATCAGCCCCAGCATTTT.

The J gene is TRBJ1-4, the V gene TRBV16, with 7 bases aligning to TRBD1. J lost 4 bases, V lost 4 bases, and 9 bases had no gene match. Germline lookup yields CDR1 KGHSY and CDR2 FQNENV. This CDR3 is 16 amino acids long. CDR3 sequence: CASSLHPRDSNEKLFF. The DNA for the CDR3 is TGTGCCAGCAGCCTCCACCCCCGGGACAGTAATGAAAAACTGTTTTTT.

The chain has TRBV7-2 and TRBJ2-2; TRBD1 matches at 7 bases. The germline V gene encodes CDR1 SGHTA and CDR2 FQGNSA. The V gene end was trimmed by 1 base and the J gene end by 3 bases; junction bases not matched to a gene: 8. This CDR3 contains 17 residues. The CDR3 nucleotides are TGTGCCAGCAGCTTAGAATCAAGGGGGCCTGACACCGGGGAGCTGTTTTTT. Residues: CASSLESRGPDTGELFF.

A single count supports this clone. CDR3 nucleotide sequence: TGTGCCAGCAGCTTAGTTGGGGACTACACAGATACGCAGTATTTT. It codes for CASSLVGDYTDTQYF. The chain employs TRBV7-9 and TRBJ2-3; 7 positions agree with TRBD2. The CDR3 is 15 amino acids. The germline V gene has CDR1 SEHNR and CDR2 FQNEAQ (reference sequence). V was clipped by 1 base and J by 2 bases; unmatched bases: 3. Complete variable domain (other parts from reference TRBV7-9 and TRBJ2-3): DTGVSQNPRHKITKRGQNVTFRCDPISEHNRLYWYRQTLGQGPEFLTYFQNEAQLEKSRLLSDRFSAERPKGSFSTLEIQRTEQGDSAMYLCASSLVGDYTDTQYFGPGTRLTVL.

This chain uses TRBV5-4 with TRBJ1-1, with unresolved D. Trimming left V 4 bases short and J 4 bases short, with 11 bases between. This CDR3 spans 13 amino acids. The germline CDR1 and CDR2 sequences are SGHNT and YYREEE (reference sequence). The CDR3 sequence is CASSRGRGTEAFF. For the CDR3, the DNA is TGTGCCAGCAGCCGTGGACGGGGCACTGAAGCTTTCTTT.

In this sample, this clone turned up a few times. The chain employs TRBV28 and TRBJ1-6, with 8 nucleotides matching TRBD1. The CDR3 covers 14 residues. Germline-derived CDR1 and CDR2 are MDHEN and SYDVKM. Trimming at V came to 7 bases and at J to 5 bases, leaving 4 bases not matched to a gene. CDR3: CASTSTGDNSPLHF. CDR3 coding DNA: TGTGCCAGCACCTCGACAGGGGATAATTCACCCCTCCACTTT.

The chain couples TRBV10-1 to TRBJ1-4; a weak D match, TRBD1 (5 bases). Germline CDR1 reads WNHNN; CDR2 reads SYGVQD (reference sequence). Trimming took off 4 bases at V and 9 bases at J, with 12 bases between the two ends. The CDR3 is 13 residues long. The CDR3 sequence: CASSAGLRQKLFF. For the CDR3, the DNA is TGCGCCAGCAGTGCAGGGTTGCGGCAAAAACTGTTTTTT.

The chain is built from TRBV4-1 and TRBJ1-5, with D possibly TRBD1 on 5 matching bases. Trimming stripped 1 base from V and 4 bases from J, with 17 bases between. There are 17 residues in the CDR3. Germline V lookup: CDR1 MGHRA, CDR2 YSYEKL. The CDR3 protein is CASSQGAFRGWNQPQHF. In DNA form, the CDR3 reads TGCGCCAGCAGCCAAGGGGCCTTTAGGGGCTGGAATCAGCCCCAGCATTTT.

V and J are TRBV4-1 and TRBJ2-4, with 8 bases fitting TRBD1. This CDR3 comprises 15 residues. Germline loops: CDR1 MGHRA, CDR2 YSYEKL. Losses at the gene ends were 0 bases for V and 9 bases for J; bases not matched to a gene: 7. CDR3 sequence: CASSQDRPGTGIQYF. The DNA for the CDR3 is TGCGCCAGCAGCCAAGATCGTCCAGGGACAGGCATTCAGTACTTC.

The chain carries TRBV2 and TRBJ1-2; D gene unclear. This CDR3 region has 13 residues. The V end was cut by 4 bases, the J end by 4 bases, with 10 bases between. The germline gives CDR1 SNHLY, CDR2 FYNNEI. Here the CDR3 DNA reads TGTGCCAGCAGTGTGCGGCGGTTCTATGGCTACACCTTC. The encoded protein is CASSVRRFYGYTF.

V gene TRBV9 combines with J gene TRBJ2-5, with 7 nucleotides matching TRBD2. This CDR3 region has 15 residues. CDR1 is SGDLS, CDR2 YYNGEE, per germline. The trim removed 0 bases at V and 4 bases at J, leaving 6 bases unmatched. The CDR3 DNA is TGTGCCAGCAGCGTAGCTCTGGGGAGGGGAGAGACCCAGTACTTC. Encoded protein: CASSVALGRGETQYF.